These 27 T cell receptor beta chains were all obtained from the same sample, sequenced in a study of shared clonotypes between healthy human individuals. The protocol was immunoSEQ multiplex PCR, while the TCRdb copy is restricted to in-frame clones and leaves out a portion. The sample lists approximately 1,000,000 clones, 77% seen once, with 0.89% in the top ten. The sequencing sample was made of memory CD4+ T cells from PBMCs. The subset here: CD45RA-negative fraction. These TCRs come from a young man in good health. Some clones in this sample may be carry-over from other donors' samples.

About this clone: An end of the junction differs from the germline gene, which may be a read error. The J gene is TRBJ2-7, the V gene TRBV28, with D perhaps TRBD2 (7 bases). Germline V lookup: CDR1 MDHEN, CDR2 SYDVKM. This CDR3 has 12 amino acids. CDR3 coding DNA: TGTGTCAGCAGTTTAAAGGGGGGGCTCGGGAACTTC. This gives the protein CVSSLKGGLGNF.

J is TRBJ2-1 and V is TRBV4-3, with 10 bases that match TRBD2. The V segment lost 1 base and the J segment 10 bases; nucleotides outside the gene matches: 7. The length of the CDR3 is 15 residues. Germline V CDR1 and CDR2: LGHNA, YSLEER. The CDR3, as DNA: TGCGCCAGCAGCCAAGGAGCGGGAGGGCCTGAGGAGCAGTTCTTC. It yields the protein CASSQGAGGPEEQFF.

The chain uses TRBV28 and TRBJ2-5; 8 bases match TRBD1. The germline V gene has CDR1 MDHEN and CDR2 SYDVKM. V was clipped by 4 bases and J by 7 bases; unmatched bases: 5. The CDR3 runs to 13 residues. CDR3 residues: CASSSGGKMTQYF. CDR3 sequence (DNA): TGTGCCAGCAGTTCAGGGGGCAAGATGACCCAGTACTTC.

The rearrangement joins TRBV11-2 to TRBJ2-5; 7 bases are a match to TRBD1. Germline values: CDR1 SGHAT, CDR2 FQNNGV. Trimming cost V 3 bases and J 3 bases; bases outside gene matches: 1. This CDR3 spans 13 amino acids. The CDR3 bases are TGTGCCAGCAGCTTTGACAGGGAAGAGACCCAGTACTTC. It yields the protein CASSFDREETQYF.

The chain couples TRBV29-1 to TRBJ2-7; D ambiguous. There are 12 residues in the CDR3. Germline values: CDR1 SQVTM, CDR2 ANQGSEA. V was cut by 4 bases and J by 4 bases, with 11 bases left in between. DNA of the CDR3: TGCAGCGTTGGGTGGGCAGAGTACGAGCAGTACTTC. It specifies CSVGWAEYEQYF.

This clone came up once. The chain joins TRBV6-5 to TRBJ2-7; 14 bases are shared with TRBD2. Germline loops: CDR1 MNHEY, CDR2 SVGAGI. The CDR3 is 15 amino acids. V shed 5 bases, J shed 4 bases, and the junction held 4 bases outside the gene matches. CDR3 residues: CASSPGLAGVYEQYF. In DNA, the CDR3 is TGTGCCAGCAGTCCGGGACTAGCGGGAGTATACGAGCAGTACTTC.

This clone has a handful of counts. The chain links TRBV7-9 to TRBJ2-5; 11 nucleotides align to TRBD2. Trimming cost V 3 bases and J 3 bases; bases outside gene matches: 3. Per germline, CDR1 SEHNR and CDR2 FQNEAQ (reference sequence). This CDR3 spans 15 amino acids. In DNA form, the CDR3 reads TGTGCCAGCAGCTTCCCGACTAGCGGGGAAGAGACCCAGTACTTC. Translating it yields CASSFPTSGEETQYF.

Note on this clone: Other nucleotide sequences in the sample specify the same CDR3. J is TRBJ1-2 and V is TRBV5-1; D remains ambiguous. Germline assignment: CDR1 SGHRS and CDR2 YFSETQ. V was pared by 2 bases and J by 1 base, with 6 bases between. This CDR3 is 13 amino acids long. CDR3 sequence: CASSLQSNYGYTF. Written as DNA, the CDR3 is TGCGCCAGCAGCTTACAGAGTAACTATGGCTACACCTTC. Using reference TRBV5-1 and TRBJ1-2 for the parts outside the CDR3, the full variable domain is KAGVTQTPRYLIKTRGQQVTLSCSPISGHRSVSWYQQTPGQGLQFLFEYFSETQRNKGNFPGRFSGRQFSNSRSEMNVSTLELGDSALYLCASSLQSNYGYTFGSGTRLTVV.

This chain connects TRBV9 to TRBJ1-2; D gene uncertain. This CDR3 has 14 amino acids. Germline loops: CDR1 SGDLS, CDR2 YYNGEE. V dropped 0 bases and J dropped 4 bases, with 10 bases sitting between them. In nucleotides, the CDR3 is TGTGCCAGCAGCGTAGCTGAGGGAGCCTATGGCTACACCTTC. As protein: CASSVAEGAYGYTF.

The chain carries TRBV2 and TRBJ2-7; TRBD1 matches at 8 bases. The CDR3 is made up of 15 amino acids. CDR1 is SNHLY, CDR2 FYNNEI, per germline. V was pared by 4 bases and J by 1 base, with 6 bases of the junction left unmatched. In DNA form, the CDR3 reads TGTGCCAGCAGTGCGGAAGGACAGGGATCCTACGAGCAGTACTTC. Translating gives CASSAEGQGSYEQYF.

The chain uses TRBV10-3 and TRBJ2-2; D may be TRBD1 (6 bases). Trimming left V 0 bases short and J 7 bases short, with 12 bases between. Germline V lookup: CDR1 ENHRY, CDR2 SYGVKD. This CDR3 has 15 residues. The CDR3 nucleotides read TGTGCCATCAGTGAGTCGAGGGCAGGGGACGGGGAGCTGTTTTTT. Protein sequence: CAISESRAGDGELFF.

This chain joins TRBV4-2 and TRBJ2-7, with D unclear. The CDR3 sequence is 13 residues long. From germline, CDR1 is LGHNA and CDR2 YNFKEQ. Between the trimmed V and J ends, which lost 0 bases and 0 bases, there was a span of 3 bases. The CDR3 spells CASSQESSYEQYF. For the CDR3, the DNA is TGTGCCAGCAGCCAAGAGAGCTCCTACGAGCAGTACTTC.

The rearrangement links TRBV28 to TRBJ1-1, with TRBD1 matching over 10 bases. The CDR3 is made up of 16 amino acids. V shed 5 bases, J shed 1 base, and the junction held 7 bases outside the gene matches. The germline CDR1 and CDR2 sequences are MDHEN and SYDVKM. The CDR3 loop reads CASSGQGVVRNTEAFF. The CDR3 DNA is TGTGCCAGCAGTGGACAGGGGGTCGTCCGGAACACTGAAGCTTTCTTT.

This clone appeared a few times. The chain combines TRBV5-1 with TRBJ2-7, with a weak D call TRBD1 (6 bases). The CDR3 sequence is 12 residues long. V was shortened by 0 bases and J by 6 bases, with 7 bases between the two germline ends. From germline, CDR1 is SGHRS and CDR2 YFSETQ. For the CDR3, the DNA is TGCGCCAGCAGCTTGGGGACAGCCGAGCAGTACTTC. Translation: CASSLGTAEQYF.

In DNA, the CDR3 is TGCAGCGCTAGAACGGCCACCCACGGAAAACTGTTTTTT. Its translation is CSARTATHGKLFF. This chain connects TRBV29-1 to TRBJ1-4; D gene unclear. This CDR3 is 13 amino acids long. CDR1 and CDR2 (germline): SQVTM, ANQGSEA. V was trimmed by 7 bases and J by 10 bases, leaving 19 bases between them. Full variable domain (missing parts from reference TRBV29-1 and TRBJ1-4): SAVISQKPSRDICQRGTSLTIQCQVDSQVTMMFWYRQQPGQSLTLIATANQGSEATYESGFVIDKFPISRPNLTFSTLTVSNMSPEDSSIYLCSARTATHGKLFFGSGTQLSVL.

This clone was seen only a few times. Since a much larger clone is just one base distant, this may be a read error. This chain joins TRBV5-1 and TRBJ2-7; TRBD1 agrees at 11 bases. Germline V lookup: CDR1 SGHRS, CDR2 YFSETQ. There are 14 residues in the CDR3. V trimming: 0 bases; J trimming: 6 bases; junction bases outside the gene matches: 2. CDR3 bases: TGCGCCAGCAGCTTGGGGACAGGGGGCTTCGAGCAGTACTTC. It specifies CASSLGTGGFEQYF.

This chain joins TRBV6-5 and TRBJ2-1, with 12 bases fitting TRBD2. This CDR3 is built from 15 residues. With V trimmed by 6 bases and J by 5 bases, 5 bases remained unmatched. Germline V gene sequence: CDR1 MNHEY, CDR2 SVGAGI. The CDR3 DNA sequence: TGTGCCAGCAGCCGGACTAGCGGGATCAACAATGAGCAGTTCTTC. Protein product: CASSRTSGINNEQFF.

The chain has TRBV6-5 and TRBJ1-2; tentatively, D is TRBD1 (6 bases). CDR3 length: 14 amino acids. Germline V CDR1 and CDR2: MNHEY, SVGAGI. Trimming removed 8 bases from V and 6 bases from J, with 19 bases in between. CDR3 in amino acids: CASHTGRKRNGYTF. CDR3 DNA: TGTGCCAGCCATACAGGGCGCAAGAGGAATGGCTACACCTTC.

V gene TRBV7-8 combines with J gene TRBJ1-6; TRBD1 might be the D (5 bases). CDR1 is SGHVS, CDR2 FQNEAQ, per germline. V was cut by 6 bases and J by 5 bases, with 8 bases left in between. This CDR3 region has 13 residues. CDR3 nucleotides: TGTGCCAGCAGGGGGCGGAATAATTCACCCCTCCACTTT. Translated: CASRGRNNSPLHF.

The rearrangement joins TRBV7-2 to TRBJ1-1; 8 bases match TRBD1. Germline assignment: CDR1 SGHTA and CDR2 FQGNSA. The CDR3 consists of 15 residues. With V trimmed by 3 bases and J by 1 base, 4 bases remained unmatched. In DNA form, the CDR3 reads TGTGCCAGCAGCTTCCAGGGGGCAGCGAACACTGAAGCTTTCTTT. Protein: CASSFQGAANTEAFF.

V and J are TRBV19 and TRBJ1-2; D ambiguous. CDR3 length equals 14 residues. Trimming removed 6 bases at V and 3 bases at J, with 14 bases between. The V gene's germline CDR1 is LNHDA and CDR2 SQIVND (reference sequence). For the CDR3, the DNA is TGTGCCAGTAGAGTTGGCAGCGGCTACTATGGCTACACCTTC. Amino acid sequence: CASRVGSGYYGYTF.

This clone came up many times. This sequence joins TRBV10-3 and TRBJ2-2; 8 bases agree with TRBD2. The CDR3 loop spans 18 amino acids. Per germline, CDR1 ENHRY and CDR2 SYGVKD. V shed 3 bases and J 4 bases; nucleotides not matched to a gene: 13. CDR3 in amino acids: CAISEGSGGSGGTGELFF. CDR3 coding DNA: TGTGCCATCAGTGAAGGGTCTGGCGGGAGCGGGGGCACCGGGGAGCTGTTTTTT.

The chain employs TRBV28 and TRBJ2-7, with a weak D call TRBD2 (5 bases). The CDR3 is 14 residues long. Germline V CDR1 and CDR2: MDHEN, SYDVKM. The V gene lost 1 base and the J gene lost 6 bases, with 13 bases spanning the gap. CDR3 protein: CASSLSGVRSEQYF. In nucleotides, the CDR3 is TGTGCCAGCAGTTTATCCGGGGTTCGAAGCGAGCAGTACTTC.

V gene TRBV7-2 combines with J gene TRBJ2-7, with 10 bases identical to TRBD1. The V and J ends lost 5 bases and 7 bases, in that order; junction bases with no gene match: 8. This CDR3 spans 14 amino acids. Looked up from germline, CDR1 is SGHTA and CDR2 is FQGNSA. CDR3 coding DNA: TGTGCCAGCAGCCTTTTAGGGACAGGGGAGGAGCAGTACTTC. Its translation: CASSLLGTGEEQYF.

The chain joins TRBV6-6 to TRBJ2-1; possibly TRBD1 for D (6 bases). The V gene's germline CDR1 is MNHNY and CDR2 SVGAGI (reference sequence). The CDR3 loop spans 13 amino acids. Trimming stripped 6 bases from V and 6 bases from J, with 12 bases between. The CDR3 loop is CASRDSPTNEQFF. The DNA of the CDR3 is TGTGCCAGCAGGGACAGTCCGACCAATGAGCAGTTCTTC.

The V call is TRBV4-2, the J call TRBJ2-1; 13 nucleotides line up with TRBD2. CDR1 and CDR2 (germline): LGHNA, YNFKEQ. V shed 4 bases and J 0 bases; nucleotides not matched to a gene: 6. The CDR3 loop spans 18 amino acids. Here the CDR3 reads CASSRRTSGSGSYNEQFF. The DNA for the CDR3 is TGTGCCAGCAGCCGGCGGACTAGCGGGAGTGGCTCCTACAATGAGCAGTTCTTC.

This chain joins TRBV18 and TRBJ2-2; possible D gene TRBD2, 6 bases. Between the trimmed V and J ends, which lost 4 bases and 0 bases, there was a span of 18 bases. The CDR3 covers 18 residues. CDR1 is KGHSH and CDR2 is LQKENI in the germline V gene. The CDR3 bases are TGTGCCAGCTCACTTCAACCCCAGCGGGCCACGAACACCGGGGAGCTGTTTTTT. It is translated as CASSLQPQRATNTGELFF.